This TCR beta chain came from a study of radiotherapy plus CTLA-4 blockade in lung cancer. The wider study: Of all patients, approximately 18% responded objectively and roughly 31% showed disease control. General study results and limits: Tumor-derived TCR clones expanded in blood after radiotherapy plus ipilimumab. According to reports, early shifts in blood T cell clones, alongside interferon-beta, forecast response most accurately.

A note on this clone: The target antigen is unknown.

Trimming stripped 3 bases from V and 0 bases from J, with 11 bases between. Germline loops: CDR1 MGHRA, CDR2 YSYEKL. There are 15 residues in the CDR3. Ipilimumab CTLA-4 blockade and focal radiation were given to patients with chemo-refractory metastatic non-small-cell lung cancer. The assay was immunoSEQ multiplex PCR, and TCRdb's table has in-frame clones only and misses some. The sample lists fewer than 100,000 clones, 60% to 85% occurring once. This TCR derives from a human donor with non-small cell lung cancer whose response to radiotherapy plus ipilimumab could not be evaluated. Some clones in this sample may be carry-over from other donors' samples. The V call is TRBV4-1, the J call TRBJ1-2, with D tentatively TRBD1 (5 bases). Sequencing used peripheral blood, obtained from a patient treated with radiotherapy plus ipilimumab. CDR3 in amino acids: CASSQMTVSNYGYTF. The CDR3 DNA reads as TGCGCCAGCAGCCAGATGACAGTTTCTAACTATGGCTACACCTTC.